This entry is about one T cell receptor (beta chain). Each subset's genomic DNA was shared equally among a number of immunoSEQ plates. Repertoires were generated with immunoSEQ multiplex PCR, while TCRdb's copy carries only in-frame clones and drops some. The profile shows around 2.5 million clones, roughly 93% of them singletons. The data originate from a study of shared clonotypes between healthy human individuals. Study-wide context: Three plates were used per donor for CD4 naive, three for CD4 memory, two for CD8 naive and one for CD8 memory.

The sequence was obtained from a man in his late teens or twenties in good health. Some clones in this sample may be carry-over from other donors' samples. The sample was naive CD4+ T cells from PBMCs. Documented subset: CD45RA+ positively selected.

CDR3 nucleotide sequence: TGTGCCAGCAGCCAAGTTCCCGGACCTTTCTATGGCTACACCTTC. Translation gives CASSQVPGPFYGYTF. The chain combines TRBV4-2 with TRBJ1-2; D is unclear. In germline, CDR1 is LGHNA, CDR2 YNFKEQ. This CDR3 spans 15 amino acids. Trimming left V 1 base short and J 4 bases short, with 13 bases between.